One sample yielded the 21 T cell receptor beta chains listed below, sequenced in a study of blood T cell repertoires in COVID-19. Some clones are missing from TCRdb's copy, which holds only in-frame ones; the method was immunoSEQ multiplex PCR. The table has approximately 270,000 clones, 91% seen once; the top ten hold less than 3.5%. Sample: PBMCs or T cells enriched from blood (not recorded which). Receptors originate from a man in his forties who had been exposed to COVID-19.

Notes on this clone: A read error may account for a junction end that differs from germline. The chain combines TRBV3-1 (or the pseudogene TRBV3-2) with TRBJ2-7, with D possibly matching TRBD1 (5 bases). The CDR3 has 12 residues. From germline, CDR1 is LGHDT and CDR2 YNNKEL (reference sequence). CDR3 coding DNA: TGTGCCAGCAGCCAAGATAGGACAAATATTGACTTC. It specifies CASSQDRTNIDF.

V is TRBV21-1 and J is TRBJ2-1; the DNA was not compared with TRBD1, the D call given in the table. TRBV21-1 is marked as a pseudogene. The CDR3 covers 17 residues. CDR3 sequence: CASSKYLGQKIYNEQFF. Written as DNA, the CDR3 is TGTGCCAGCAGCAAATACCTGGGACAGAAGATCTACAATGAGCAGTTCTTC.

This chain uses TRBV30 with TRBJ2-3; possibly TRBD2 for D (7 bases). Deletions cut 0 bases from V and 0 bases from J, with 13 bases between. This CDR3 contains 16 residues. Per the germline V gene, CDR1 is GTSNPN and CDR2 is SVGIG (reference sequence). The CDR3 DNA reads TGTGCCTGGAGTGTACCCCGGGGGGCTAGCACAGATACGCAGTATTTT. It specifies CAWSVPRGASTDTQYF.

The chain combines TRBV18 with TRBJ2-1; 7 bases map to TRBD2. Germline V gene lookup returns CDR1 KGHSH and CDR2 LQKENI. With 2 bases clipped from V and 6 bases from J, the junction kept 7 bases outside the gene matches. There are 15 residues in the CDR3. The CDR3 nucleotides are TGTGCCAGCTCACCAGTGCGGGAGCTGATCAATGAGCAGTTCTTC. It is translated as CASSPVRELINEQFF.

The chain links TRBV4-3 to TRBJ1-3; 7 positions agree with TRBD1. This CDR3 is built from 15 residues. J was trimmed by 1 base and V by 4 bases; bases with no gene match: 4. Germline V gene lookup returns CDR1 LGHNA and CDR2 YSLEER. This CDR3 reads CASSLDRESGNTIYF. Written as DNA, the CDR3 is TGCGCCAGCAGCCTCGACAGGGAATCTGGAAACACCATATATTTT.

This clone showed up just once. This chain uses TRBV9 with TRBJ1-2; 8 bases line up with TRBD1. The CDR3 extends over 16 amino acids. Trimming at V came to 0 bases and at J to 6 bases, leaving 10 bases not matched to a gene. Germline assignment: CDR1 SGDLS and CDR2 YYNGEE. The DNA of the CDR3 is TGTGCCAGCAGCGTAGGAGTCCAGGGGGCCCTACATGGCTACACCTTC. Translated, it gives CASSVGVQGALHGYTF.

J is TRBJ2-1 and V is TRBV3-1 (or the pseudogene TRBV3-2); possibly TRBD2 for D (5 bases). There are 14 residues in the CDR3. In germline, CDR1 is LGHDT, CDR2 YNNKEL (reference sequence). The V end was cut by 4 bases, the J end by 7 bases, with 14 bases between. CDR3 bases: TGTGCCAGCAGCCCCCGGGAACGTTCAAATGAGCAGTTCTTC. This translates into CASSPRERSNEQFF.

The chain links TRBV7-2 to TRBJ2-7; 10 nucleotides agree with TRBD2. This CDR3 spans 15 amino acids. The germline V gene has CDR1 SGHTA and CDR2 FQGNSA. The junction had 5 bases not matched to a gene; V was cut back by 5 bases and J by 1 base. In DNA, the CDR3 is TGTGCCAGCAGCCCAAGGACTAGCGGTTCCTACGAGCAGTACTTC. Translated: CASSPRTSGSYEQYF.

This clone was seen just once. The CDR3 DNA reads TGTGCCAGCAGCCCCGGGACAGGGGGGGACTATGGCTACACCTTC. Translated, it gives CASSPGTGGDYGYTF. The chain couples TRBV27 to TRBJ1-2; 11 bases are shared with TRBD1. The CDR3 is 15 amino acids. Germline V gene data show CDR1 as MNHEY and CDR2 as SMNVEV (reference sequence). V was clipped by 6 bases and J by 3 bases; unmatched bases: 6.

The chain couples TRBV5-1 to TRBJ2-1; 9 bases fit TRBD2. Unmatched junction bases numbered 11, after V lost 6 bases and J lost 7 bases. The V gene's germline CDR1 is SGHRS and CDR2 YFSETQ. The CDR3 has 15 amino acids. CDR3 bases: TGCGCCAGCACCTATGTCCAGCGGGAGGTGAATGAGCAGTTCTTC. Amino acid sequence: CASTYVQREVNEQFF.

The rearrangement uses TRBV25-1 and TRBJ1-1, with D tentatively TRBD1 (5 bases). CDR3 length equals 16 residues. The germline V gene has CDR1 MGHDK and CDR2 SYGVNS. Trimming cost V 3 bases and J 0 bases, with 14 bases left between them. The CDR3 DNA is TGTGCCAGCAGTGATAAACCGCCAGGGATGAACACTGAAGCTTTCTTT. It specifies CASSDKPPGMNTEAFF.

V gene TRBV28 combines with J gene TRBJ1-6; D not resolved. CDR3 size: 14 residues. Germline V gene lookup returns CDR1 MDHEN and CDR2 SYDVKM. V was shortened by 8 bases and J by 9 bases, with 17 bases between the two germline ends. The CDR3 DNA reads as TGTGCCAGCGGACTGATTTCTGAGGGTTCACCCCTCCACTTT. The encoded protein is CASGLISEGSPLHF.

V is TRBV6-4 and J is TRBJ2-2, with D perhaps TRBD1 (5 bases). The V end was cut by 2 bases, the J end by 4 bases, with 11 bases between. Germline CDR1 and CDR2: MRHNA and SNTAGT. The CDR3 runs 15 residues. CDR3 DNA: TGTGCCAGCAGTGACCCAGGGAAGGGCACCGGGGAGCTGTTTTTT. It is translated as CASSDPGKGTGELFF.

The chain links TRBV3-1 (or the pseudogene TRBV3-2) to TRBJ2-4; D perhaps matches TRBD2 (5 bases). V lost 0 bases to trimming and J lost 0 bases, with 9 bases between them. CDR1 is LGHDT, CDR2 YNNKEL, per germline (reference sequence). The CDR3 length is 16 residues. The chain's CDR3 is CASSQDYGVAKNIQYF. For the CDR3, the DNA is TGTGCCAGCAGCCAAGATTACGGGGTAGCCAAAAACATTCAGTACTTC.

CDR3 DNA: TGTGCCAGCAGGGACAATTTTCACGAGCAGTACTTC. Protein: CASRDNFHEQYF. J is TRBJ2-7 and V is TRBV19; D might be TRBD1 (6 bases). This CDR3 has 12 residues. CDR1 is LNHDA, CDR2 SQIVND, per germline (reference sequence). Trimming left V 9 bases short and J 5 bases short, with 14 bases between.

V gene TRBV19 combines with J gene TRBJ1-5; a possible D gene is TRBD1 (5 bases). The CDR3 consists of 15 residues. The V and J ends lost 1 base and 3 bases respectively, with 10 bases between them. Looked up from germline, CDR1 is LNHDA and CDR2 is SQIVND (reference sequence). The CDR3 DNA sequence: TGTGCCAGTAGTATAGCGCCAGGACACAATCAGCCCCAGCATTTT. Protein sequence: CASSIAPGHNQPQHF.

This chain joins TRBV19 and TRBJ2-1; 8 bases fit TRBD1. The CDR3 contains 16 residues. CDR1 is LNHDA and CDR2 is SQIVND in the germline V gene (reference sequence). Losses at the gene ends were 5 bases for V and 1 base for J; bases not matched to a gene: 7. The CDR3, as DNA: TGTGCCAGTAGTCCTCGGACAGGGAAGTCCTACAATGAGCAGTTCTTC. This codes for CASSPRTGKSYNEQFF.

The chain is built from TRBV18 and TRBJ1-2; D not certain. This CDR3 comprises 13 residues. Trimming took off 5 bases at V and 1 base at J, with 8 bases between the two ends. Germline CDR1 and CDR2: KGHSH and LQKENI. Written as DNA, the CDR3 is TGTGCCAGCTCATTACAAGATAACTATGGCTACACCTTC. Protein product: CASSLQDNYGYTF.

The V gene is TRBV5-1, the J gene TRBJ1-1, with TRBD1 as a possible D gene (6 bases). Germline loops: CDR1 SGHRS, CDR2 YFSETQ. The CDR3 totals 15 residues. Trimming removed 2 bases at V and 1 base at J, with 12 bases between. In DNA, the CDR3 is TGCGCCAGCAGCTTTATCGCGGGGGCGAACACTGAAGCTTTCTTT. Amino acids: CASSFIAGANTEAFF.

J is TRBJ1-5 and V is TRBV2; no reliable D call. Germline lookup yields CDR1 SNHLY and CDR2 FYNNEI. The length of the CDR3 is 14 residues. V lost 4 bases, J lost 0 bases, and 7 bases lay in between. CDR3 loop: CASSVEVSNQPQHF. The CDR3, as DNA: TGTGCCAGCAGTGTTGAGGTTAGCAATCAGCCCCAGCATTTT.

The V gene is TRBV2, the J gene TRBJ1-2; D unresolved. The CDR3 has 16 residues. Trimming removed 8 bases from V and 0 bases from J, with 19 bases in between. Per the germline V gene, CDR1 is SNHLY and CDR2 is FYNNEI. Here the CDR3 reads CASLPSEGGPNYGYTF. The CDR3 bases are TGTGCCAGCCTTCCCAGCGAGGGAGGCCCTAACTATGGCTACACCTTC.